The T cell receptor beta chain described here comes from a study of identical twins listed by TCRdb under 2016. Notes on the research overall: TCR alpha and beta repertoires from monozygotic twins, unrelated adults of various ages and cord blood were deep-sequenced to test whether fetal clonotypes persist. To rule out contamination, the twin experiments were replicated at different times with different library preparation protocols. The investigation overall reported the following: In beta out-of-frame sequences, excess twin sharing was weaker, because having fewer shared sequences lowered the signal-to-noise ratio. Invariant T cells such as MAIT and iNKT could partly confound zero-insertion analyses, though diverse VJ usage argued against this for most clonotypes. Recombination models systematically underestimated out-of-frame TCR alpha sharing in monozygotic twins but agreed with sharing between unrelated individuals. Compared with coincidental sharing between unrelated individuals, out-of-frame TCR alpha sequences shared between twins showed an excess of sequences with low generation probability. Because the same donors could not be followed over many years, the conclusions depended on cross-sectional statistical analysis. Abundant cord blood beta clonotypes carried fewer insertions; young adult naive repertoires showed a weaker similar trend, while memory repertoires showed none.

Every donor in the study was a healthy Caucasian. The twin cohort comprised three pairs of female monozygotic twins, all aged about 18 to 29 years. Positive isolation kits from Invitrogen were used to isolate the CD4+ and CD8+ T cell populations. In the case of this clonotype: Its antigen is still unknown. The sample holds no much larger clone one base away, and base qualities are not on file.

Library preparation employed 5' RACE. TCRdb names Illumina HiSeq 2000 as the instrument used. Template switching introduced a universal primer binding site; the final cDNA contained a unique molecular identifier, enabling accurate counting of TCR cDNA molecules. Specific primers in the conserved constant-segment region were used to synthesize first-strand cDNA for TCR alpha and beta chains. To control for contamination, each cDNA library was double barcoded with a SMART-Mk sample barcode plus Illumina barcodes. Two successive PCR steps introduced TruSeq adapter sequences along with Illumina sample barcodes. TCR alpha and beta cDNA libraries were sequenced on the Illumina HiSeq platform with custom primers. As for how the authors treated the data: MiGEC processed the raw reads to extract unique molecular identifiers, while MiXCR was used to determine the CDR3 positions. Recombination models were inferred per individual with the repgenHMM and IGoR tools using an EM algorithm. Shared clonotype analysis was performed with the tcR package in R, normalizing sharing by the product of cloneset sizes. To study raw recombination free of thymic and clonal selection effects, out-of-frame nonproductive sequences were analyzed. The public reads were run again by TCRdb, first through fastp at Q25 and then through MiXCR, and only productive beta chains were kept. Each entry is one CDR3 protein sequence, shown with its most common DNA and genes. The V and J calls shown here were made by TCRdb, not taken from the authors' results. The table for this sample lists roughly 200,000 distinct CDR3 sequences; around 15% of them were counted only once. 40% of the sample is in the top ten clones.

The V and J ends are trimmed by 1 base and 1 base, leaving 8 bases between them. Per the germline V gene (reference sequence), DFQATT is the CDR1 and SNEGSKA is the CDR2. From cysteine to phenylalanine, the CDR3 is 13 amino acids long. Only the CDR3 portion is preserved as DNA: 39 bases, with reading frame beginning at the first base. These data were also filed under a second study, of T cells expressing NK-cell markers. The second paper further reports: Seven to nine donors provided sorted CD3+CD56+NKG2C+, CD3+CD56+NKG2C- and CD3+CD56-NKG2C+ T-cell subsets, whose TCR beta-chain repertoires were profiled. Among the eight sequenced donors, only one was HCMV-seronegative, while the other seven were HCMV-seropositive. In several experiments an anti-gammadeltaTCR antibody was added to restrict sorting to alphabetaTCR-expressing T cells. For five or six donors, the dominant CD3+CD56+NKG2C+ clonotypes were among the top 10 CD8+ clonotypes and accounted for 1.0-7.0% of CD8+ T cells. Those dominant clonotypes were again the most abundant among CD3+CD56-NKG2C+ cells in a few donors, at about 28.3-65%. Whether the expanded NKG2C-expressing T cell clones were specific for HCMV antigens remained unclear. The eight sequenced donors were randomly selected healthy volunteers, three men and five women. HCMV-specific IgG was detected in serum with a commercial ELISA kit to determine HCMV serostatus. MIGEC was used to demultiplex reads and group the reads by UMI, and MiTCR was used to assemble and quantify clonotypes. To exclude erroneous sequences, only TCR cDNA sequences supported by at least two reads were retained. The tcR package was used for downstream repertoire analysis, and clonotypes were matched between fractions using CDR3 nucleotide sequence together with V segment. VDJmatch was used to annotate antigen specificity against VDJdb, with one amino acid substitution allowed in CDR3.

This receptor was obtained from a woman aged 18-29 years in good health. The source material was CD8+ T cells sorted from blood. This chain joins TRBV20-1 to TRBJ2-7, and perhaps TRBD2 as D gene, on 5 matching bases. The nucleotide sequence reads TGCAGTGCTAGAGGGACTTCATCCTACGAGCAGTACTTC. It translates as CSARGTSSYEQYF.